The present TCR beta chain was sequenced within a study of shared clonotypes between healthy human individuals. Using immunoSEQ multiplex PCR, the repertoire was profiled, and TCRdb retains in-frame clones only, with some absent. The table includes hundreds of thousands of clones, about 95% detected once. CD45RO-negative, CCR7-positively selected cells formed the naive CD8 fraction, excluding terminally differentiated effector memory CD45RA+ cells. The germline CDR1 and CDR2 sequences are MNHEY and SMNVEV (reference sequence). This CDR3 is built from 12 residues. Trimming cost V 6 bases and J 4 bases, with 9 bases left between them.

Specimen: naive CD8+ T cells sorted from blood. The rearrangement joins TRBV27 to TRBJ2-5; D remains ambiguous. The receptor was derived from a woman in her 30s in good health. The CDR3 coding sequence is TGTGCCAGCAGCGAGCTTGGAGAGACCCAGTACTTC. Translation: CASSELGETQYF.